This TCR beta chain was found in a study of T cells in Graves' hyperthyroidism and ophthalmopathy. Study-wide results and limits: The blood repertoire included most of the expanded thyroid clonotypes above 0.001.

Germline V gives CDR1 SNHLY, CDR2 FYNNEI. Unmatched junction bases numbered 8, after V lost 9 bases and J lost 1 base. The CDR3 is 15 residues long. Template material for amplifying TCR beta CDR3 regions consisted of RNA transcripts. The study used the HTBI primer set for a first-round RT-PCR of the TCR CDR3. TCRdb called the multiplex PCR reads again in MiXCR, with one record for every CDR3 protein. Here the sample spans a few hundred thousand distinct CDR3 sequences, roughly 15% being singletons. Patients affected by ophthalmopathy presented a Clinical Activity Score of at least 3, a NOSPECS grade of at least 4, and disease duration below 3 months. Exclusion followed for patients with uncontrolled infection, other autoimmune disease, pregnancy or lactation. This clonotype was recorded at least ten times. What it binds is not known.

The sequence was obtained from a woman aged 18-35 years with Graves' ophthalmopathy. V gene TRBV2 combines with J gene TRBJ2-4; 8 bases are a match to TRBD1. The sequenced sample consisted of blood. CDR3 coding DNA: TGTGCCAGTGGACAGGGAGGCCTGGCCAAAAACATTCAGTACTTC. This gives the protein CASGQGGLAKNIQYF.